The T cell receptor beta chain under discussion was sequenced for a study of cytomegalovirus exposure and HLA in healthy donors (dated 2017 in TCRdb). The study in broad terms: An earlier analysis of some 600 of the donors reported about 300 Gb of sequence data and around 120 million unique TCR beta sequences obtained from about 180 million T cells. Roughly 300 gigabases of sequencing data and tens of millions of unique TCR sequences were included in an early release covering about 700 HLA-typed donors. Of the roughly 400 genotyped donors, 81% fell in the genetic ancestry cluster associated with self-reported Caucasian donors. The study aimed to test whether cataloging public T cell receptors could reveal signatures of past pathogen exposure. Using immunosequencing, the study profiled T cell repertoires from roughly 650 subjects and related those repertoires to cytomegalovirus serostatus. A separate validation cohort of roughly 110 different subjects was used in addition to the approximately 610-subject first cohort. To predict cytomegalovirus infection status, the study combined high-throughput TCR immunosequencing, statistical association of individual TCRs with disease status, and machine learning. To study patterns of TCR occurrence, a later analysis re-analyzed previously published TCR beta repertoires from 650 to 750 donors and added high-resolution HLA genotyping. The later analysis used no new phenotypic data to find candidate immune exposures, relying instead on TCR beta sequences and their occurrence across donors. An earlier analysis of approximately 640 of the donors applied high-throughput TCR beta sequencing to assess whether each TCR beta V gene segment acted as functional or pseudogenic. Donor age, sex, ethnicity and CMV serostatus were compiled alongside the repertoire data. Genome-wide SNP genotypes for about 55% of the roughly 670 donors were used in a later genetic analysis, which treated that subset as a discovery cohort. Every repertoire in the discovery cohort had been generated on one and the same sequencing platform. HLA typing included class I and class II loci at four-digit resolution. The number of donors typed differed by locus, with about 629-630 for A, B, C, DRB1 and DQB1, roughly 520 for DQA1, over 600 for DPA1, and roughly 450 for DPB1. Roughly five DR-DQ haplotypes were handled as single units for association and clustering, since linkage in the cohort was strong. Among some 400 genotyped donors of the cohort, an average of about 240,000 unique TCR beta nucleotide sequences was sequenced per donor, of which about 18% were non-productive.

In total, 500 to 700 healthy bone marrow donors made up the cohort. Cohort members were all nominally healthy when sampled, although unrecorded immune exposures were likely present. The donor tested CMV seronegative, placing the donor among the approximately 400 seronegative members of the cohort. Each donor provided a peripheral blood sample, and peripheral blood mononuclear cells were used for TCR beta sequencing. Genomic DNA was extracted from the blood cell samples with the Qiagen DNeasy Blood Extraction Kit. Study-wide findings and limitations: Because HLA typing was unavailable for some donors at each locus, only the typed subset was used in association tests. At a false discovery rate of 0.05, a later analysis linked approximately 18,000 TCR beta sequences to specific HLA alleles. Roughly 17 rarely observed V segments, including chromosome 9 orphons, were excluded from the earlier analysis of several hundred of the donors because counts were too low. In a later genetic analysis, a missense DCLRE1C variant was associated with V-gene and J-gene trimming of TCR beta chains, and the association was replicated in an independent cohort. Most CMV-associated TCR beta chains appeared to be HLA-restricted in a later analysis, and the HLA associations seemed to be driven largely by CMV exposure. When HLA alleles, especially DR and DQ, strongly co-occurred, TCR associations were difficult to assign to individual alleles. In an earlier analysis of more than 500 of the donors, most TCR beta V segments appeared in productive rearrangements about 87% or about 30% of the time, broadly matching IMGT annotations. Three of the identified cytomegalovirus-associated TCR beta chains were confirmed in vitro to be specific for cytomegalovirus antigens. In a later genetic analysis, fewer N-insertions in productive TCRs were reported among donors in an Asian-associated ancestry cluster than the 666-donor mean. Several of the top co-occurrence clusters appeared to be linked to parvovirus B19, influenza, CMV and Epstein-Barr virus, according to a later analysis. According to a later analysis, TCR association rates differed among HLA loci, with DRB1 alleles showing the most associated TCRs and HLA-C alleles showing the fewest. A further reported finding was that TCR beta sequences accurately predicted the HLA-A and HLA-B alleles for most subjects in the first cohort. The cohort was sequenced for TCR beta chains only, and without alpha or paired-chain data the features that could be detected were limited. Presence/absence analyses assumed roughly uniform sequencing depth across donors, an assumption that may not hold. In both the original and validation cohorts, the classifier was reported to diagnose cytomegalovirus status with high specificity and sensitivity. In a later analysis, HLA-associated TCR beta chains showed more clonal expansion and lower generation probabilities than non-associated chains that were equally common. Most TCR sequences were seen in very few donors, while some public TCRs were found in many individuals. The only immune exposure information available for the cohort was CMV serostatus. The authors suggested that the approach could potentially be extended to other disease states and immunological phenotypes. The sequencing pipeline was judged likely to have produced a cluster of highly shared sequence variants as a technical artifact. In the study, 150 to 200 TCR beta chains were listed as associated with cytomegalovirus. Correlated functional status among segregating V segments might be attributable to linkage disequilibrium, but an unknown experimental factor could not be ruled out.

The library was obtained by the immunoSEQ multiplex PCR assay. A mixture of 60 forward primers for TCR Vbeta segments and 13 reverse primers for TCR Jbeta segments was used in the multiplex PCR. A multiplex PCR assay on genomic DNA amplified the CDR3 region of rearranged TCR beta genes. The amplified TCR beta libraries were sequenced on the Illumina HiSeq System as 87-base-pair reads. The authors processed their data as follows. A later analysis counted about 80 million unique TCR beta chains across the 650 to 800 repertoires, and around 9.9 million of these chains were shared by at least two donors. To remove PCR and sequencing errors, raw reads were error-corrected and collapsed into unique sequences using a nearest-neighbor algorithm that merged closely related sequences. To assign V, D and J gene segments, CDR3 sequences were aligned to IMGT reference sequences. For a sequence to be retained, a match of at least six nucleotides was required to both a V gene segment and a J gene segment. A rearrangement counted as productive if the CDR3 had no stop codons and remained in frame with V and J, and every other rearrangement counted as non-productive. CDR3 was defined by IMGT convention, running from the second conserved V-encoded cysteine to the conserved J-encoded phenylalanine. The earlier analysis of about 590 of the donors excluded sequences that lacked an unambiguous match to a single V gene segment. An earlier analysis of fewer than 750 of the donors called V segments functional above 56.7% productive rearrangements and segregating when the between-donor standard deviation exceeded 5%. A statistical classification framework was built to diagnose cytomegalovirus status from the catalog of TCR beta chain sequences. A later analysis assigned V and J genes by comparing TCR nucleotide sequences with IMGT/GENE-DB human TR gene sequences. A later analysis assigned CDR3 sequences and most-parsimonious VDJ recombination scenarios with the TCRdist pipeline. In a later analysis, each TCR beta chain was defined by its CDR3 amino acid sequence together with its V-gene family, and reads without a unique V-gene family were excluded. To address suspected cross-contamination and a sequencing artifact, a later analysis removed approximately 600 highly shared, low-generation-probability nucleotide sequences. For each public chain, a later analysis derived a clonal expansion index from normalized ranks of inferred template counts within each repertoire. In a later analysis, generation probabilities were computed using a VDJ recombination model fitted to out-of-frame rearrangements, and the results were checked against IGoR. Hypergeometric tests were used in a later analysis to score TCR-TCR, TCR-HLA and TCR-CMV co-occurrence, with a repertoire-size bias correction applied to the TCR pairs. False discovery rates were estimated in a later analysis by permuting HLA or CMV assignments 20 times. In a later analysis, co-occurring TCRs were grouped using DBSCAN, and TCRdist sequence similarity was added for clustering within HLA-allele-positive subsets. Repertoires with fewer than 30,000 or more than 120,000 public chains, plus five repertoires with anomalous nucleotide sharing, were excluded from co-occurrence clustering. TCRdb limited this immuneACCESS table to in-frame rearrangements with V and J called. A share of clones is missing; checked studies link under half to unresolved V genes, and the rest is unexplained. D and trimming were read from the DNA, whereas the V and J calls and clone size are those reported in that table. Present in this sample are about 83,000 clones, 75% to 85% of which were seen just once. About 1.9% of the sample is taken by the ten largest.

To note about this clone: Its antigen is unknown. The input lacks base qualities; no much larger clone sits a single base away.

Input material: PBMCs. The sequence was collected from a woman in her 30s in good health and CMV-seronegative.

The nucleotide sequence is given as TGTGCCTGGAGTGTGACAGGGGATTGGTACGAGCAGTACTTC. Its protein is CAWSVTGDWYEQYF. Rearrangement joined TRBV30 to TRBJ2-7, with 8 central nucleotides matching TRBD1. The germline V gene (reference sequence) sets CDR1 to GTSNPN and CDR2 to SVGIG. From the cysteine through the phenylalanine, the CDR3 covers 14 amino acids. Of the read, only the CDR3 DNA is kept; its 42 bases are in frame from base 1. Compared with germline, V lacks 0 bases and J lacks 4 bases; bases without a gene match: 5. The entire variable domain, with the stretches around the CDR3 drawn from the reference TRBV30 and TRBJ2-7 proteins, is SQTIHQWPATLVQPVGSPLSLECTVEGTSNPNLYWYRQAAGRGLQLLFYSVGIGQISSEVPQNLSASRPQDRQFILSSKKLLLSDSGFYLCAWSVTGDWYEQYFGPGTRLTVT.